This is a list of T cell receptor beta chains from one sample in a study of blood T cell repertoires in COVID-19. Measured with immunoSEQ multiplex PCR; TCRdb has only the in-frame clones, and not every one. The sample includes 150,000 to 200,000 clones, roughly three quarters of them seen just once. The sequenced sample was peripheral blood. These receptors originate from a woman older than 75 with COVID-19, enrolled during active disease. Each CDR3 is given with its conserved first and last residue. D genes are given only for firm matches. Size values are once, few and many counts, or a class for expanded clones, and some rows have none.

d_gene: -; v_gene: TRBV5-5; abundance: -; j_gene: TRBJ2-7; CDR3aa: CASSYPTRGGYEQYF; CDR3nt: TGTGCCAGCAGCTACCCGACTAGGGGCGGCTACGAGCAGTACTTC
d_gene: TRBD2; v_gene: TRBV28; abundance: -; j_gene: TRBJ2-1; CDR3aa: CASRGTSGTRSYNEQFF; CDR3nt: TGTGCCAGCAGAGGGACTAGCGGGACCCGATCCTACAATGAGCAGTTCTTC
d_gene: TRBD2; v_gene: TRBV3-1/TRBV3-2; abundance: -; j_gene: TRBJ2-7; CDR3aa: CASRLAGSLYEQYF; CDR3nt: TGTGCCAGCAGACTAGCGGGAAGCCTCTACGAGCAGTACTTC
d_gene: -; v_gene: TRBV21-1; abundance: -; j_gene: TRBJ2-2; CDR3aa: CASSLGEGSSTNTGELFF; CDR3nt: TGTGCCAGCAGCCTAGGGGAGGGATCCTCAACGAACACCGGGGAGCTGTTTTTT
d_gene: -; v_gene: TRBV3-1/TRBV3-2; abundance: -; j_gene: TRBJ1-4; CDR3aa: CASSQDRDAWTVNEKLFF; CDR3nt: TGTGCCAGCAGCCAAGATCGAGATGCCTGGACAGTTAATGAAAAACTGTTTTTT
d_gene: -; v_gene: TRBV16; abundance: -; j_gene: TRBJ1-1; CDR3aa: CASSQLIPGGVTEAFF; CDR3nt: TGTGCCAGCAGCCAATTAATCCCGGGGGGTGTCACTGAAGCTTTCTTT
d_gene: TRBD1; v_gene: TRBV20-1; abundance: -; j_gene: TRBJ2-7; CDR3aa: CSASKGQAAYEQYF; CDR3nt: TGCAGTGCTAGTAAAGGACAGGCCGCCTACGAGCAGTACTTC
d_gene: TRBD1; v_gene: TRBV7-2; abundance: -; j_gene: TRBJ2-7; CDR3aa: CASSLEGGQGSEQYF; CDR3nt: TGTGCCAGCAGCTTAGAGGGGGGACAGGGGTCCGAGCAGTACTTC
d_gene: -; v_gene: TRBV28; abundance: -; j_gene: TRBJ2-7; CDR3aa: CASSFSPADPSYEQYF; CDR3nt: TGTGCCAGCAGTTTTAGCCCAGCGGACCCTTCCTACGAGCAGTACTTC
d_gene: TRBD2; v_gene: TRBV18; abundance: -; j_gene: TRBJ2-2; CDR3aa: CASSPGLAGNTGELFF; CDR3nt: TGTGCCAGCTCACCCGGGCTAGCGGGGAACACCGGGGAGCTGTTTTTT
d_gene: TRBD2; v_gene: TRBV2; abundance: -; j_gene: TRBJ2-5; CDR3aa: CASSESSGMAQYF; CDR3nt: TGTGCCAGCAGTGAATCTAGCGGGATGGCCCAGTACTTC
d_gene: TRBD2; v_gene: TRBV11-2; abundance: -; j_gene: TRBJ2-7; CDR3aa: CASSFDRGGTHYEQYF; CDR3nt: TGTGCCAGCAGCTTCGATCGCGGGGGAACCCACTACGAGCAGTACTTC
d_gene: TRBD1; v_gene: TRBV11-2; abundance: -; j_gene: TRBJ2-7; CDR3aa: CASIGPGTGDYEQYF; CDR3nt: TGTGCCAGCATCGGTCCCGGGACAGGGGACTACGAGCAGTACTTC
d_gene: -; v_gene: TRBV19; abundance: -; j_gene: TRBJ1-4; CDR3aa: CASSIDWAFNEKLFF; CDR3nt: TGTGCCAGTAGTATAGACTGGGCTTTTAATGAAAAACTGTTTTTT
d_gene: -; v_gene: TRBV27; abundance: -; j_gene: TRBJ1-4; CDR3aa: CASSSNLLGALNEKLFF; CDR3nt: TGTGCCAGCAGTTCTAACCTTCTAGGGGCCCTTAATGAAAAACTGTTTTTT
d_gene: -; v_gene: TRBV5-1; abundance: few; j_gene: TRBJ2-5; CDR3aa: CASSLAGVYQETQYF; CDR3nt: TGCGCCAGCAGCTTAGCGGGTGTGTACCAAGAGACCCAGTACTTC
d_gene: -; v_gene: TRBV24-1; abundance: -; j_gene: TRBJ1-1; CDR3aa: CATSDPGKNTEAFF; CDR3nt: TGTGCCACCAGTGACCCAGGGAAGAACACTGAAGCTTTCTTT
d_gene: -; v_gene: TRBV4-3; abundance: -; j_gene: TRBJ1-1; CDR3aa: CASSHDGLNTEAFF; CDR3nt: TGCGCCAGCAGCCACGACGGGTTGAACACTGAAGCTTTCTTT
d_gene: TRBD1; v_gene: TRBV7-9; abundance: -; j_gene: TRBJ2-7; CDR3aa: CASSLGQGNEQYF; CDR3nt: TGTGCCAGCAGTTTGGGACAGGGTAACGAGCAGTACTTC
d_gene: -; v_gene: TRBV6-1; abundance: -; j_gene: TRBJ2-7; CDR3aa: CASSDRLNVEQYF; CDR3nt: TGTGCCAGCAGTGATCGGTTAAACGTCGAGCAGTACTTC
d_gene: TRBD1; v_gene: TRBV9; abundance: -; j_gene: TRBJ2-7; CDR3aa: CASSVAPTGLEEQYF; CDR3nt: TGTGCCAGCAGCGTAGCCCCGACAGGGCTGGAGGAGCAGTACTTC
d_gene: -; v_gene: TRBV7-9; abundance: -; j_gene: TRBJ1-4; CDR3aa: CASSFSQGSNEKLFF; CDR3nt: TGTGCCAGCAGCTTTTCCCAGGGGTCTAATGAAAAACTGTTTTTT
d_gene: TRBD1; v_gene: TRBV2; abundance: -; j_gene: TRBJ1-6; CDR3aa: CASSWTGGNSPLHF; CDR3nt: TGTGCCAGCAGCTGGACAGGGGGGAATTCACCCCTCCACTTT
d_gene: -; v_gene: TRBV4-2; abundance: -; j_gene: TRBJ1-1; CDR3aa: CASSQDPQGYWTEAFF; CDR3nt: TGTGCCAGCAGCCAAGATCCGCAGGGGTATTGGACTGAAGCTTTCTTT
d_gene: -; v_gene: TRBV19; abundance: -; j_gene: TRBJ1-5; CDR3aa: CASSILGTPNQPQHF; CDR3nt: TGTGCCAGTAGTATCTTGGGGACTCCAAATCAGCCCCAGCATTTT
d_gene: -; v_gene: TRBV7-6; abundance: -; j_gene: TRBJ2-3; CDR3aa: CASSLGGVGTDTQYF; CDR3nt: TGTGCCAGCAGCTTAGGCGGGGTAGGCACAGATACGCAGTATTTT
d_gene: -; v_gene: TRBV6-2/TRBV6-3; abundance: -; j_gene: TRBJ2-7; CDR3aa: CASSHGGPYEQYF; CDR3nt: TGTGCCAGCAGCCACGGTGGTCCCTACGAGCAGTACTTC
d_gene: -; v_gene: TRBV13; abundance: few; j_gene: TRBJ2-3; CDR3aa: CASSYLQGPLTDTQYF; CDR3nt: TGTGCCAGCAGCTACCTTCAGGGGCCCCTCACAGATACGCAGTATTTT
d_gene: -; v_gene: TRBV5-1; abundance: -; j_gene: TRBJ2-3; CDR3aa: CASSLATSLDTQYF; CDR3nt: TGCGCCAGCAGCTTGGCAACGAGCTTGGATACGCAGTATTTT
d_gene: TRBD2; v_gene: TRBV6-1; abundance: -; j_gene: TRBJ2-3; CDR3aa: CASSDLTSWNTDTQYF; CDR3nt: TGTGCCAGCAGTGACCTGACTAGCTGGAACACAGATACGCAGTATTTT
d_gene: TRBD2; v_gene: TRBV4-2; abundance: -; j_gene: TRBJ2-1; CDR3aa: CASSLGTSGRIAYNEQFF; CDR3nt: TGTGCCAGCAGCCTTGGGACTAGCGGGCGGATCGCCTACAATGAGCAGTTCTTC
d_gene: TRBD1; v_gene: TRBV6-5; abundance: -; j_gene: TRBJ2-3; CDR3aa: CASRPGQGADTQYF; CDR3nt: TGTGCCAGCAGGCCGGGACAGGGTGCAGATACGCAGTATTTT
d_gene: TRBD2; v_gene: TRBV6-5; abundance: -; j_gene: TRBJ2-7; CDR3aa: CASSSTSGGIYEQYF; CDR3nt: TGTGCCAGCAGCTCGACTAGCGGAGGGATCTACGAGCAGTACTTC
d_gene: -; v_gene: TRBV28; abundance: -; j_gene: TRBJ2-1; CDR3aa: CASSYRVIIYNEQFF; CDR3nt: TGTGCCAGCAGTTACAGGGTAATTATTTACAATGAGCAGTTCTTC
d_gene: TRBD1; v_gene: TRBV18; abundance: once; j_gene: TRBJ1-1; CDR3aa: CASSLTGGTEAFF; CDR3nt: TGTGCCAGCTCACTAACAGGGGGCACTGAAGCTTTCTTT
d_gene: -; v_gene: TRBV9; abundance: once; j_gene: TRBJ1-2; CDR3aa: CASSVATALYGYTF; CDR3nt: TGTGCCAGCAGCGTAGCGACAGCGCTCTATGGCTACACCTTC
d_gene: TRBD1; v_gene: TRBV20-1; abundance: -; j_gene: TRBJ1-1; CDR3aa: CSASGDRGNTEAFF; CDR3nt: TGCAGTGCTAGTGGGGACAGGGGGAACACTGAAGCTTTCTTT
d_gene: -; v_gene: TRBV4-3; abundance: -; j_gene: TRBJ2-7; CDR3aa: CASSQEPFSSYEQYF; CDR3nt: TGCGCCAGCAGCCAAGAGCCGTTTAGCTCCTACGAGCAGTACTTC
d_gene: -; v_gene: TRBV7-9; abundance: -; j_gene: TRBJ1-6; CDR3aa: CASSLAPGVYNSPLHF; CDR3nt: TGTGCCAGCAGCTTAGCCCCAGGGGTGTATAATTCACCCCTCCACTTT
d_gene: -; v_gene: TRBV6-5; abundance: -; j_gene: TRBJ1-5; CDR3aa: CASSYSYWGNQPQHF; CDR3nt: TGTGCCAGCAGTTATAGCTATTGGGGCAATCAGCCCCAGCATTTT
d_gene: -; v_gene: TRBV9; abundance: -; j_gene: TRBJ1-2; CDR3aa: CASSGRRGPNYGYTF; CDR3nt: TGTGCCAGCAGCGGGAGGAGAGGGCCCAACTATGGCTACACCTTC
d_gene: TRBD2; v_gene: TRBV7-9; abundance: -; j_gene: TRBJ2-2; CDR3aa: CASSFALGLAAGELFF; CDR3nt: TGTGCCAGCAGCTTTGCCCTAGGACTAGCCGCCGGGGAGCTGTTTTTT
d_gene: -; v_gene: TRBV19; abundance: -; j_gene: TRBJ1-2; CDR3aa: CASSIGQYYGYTF; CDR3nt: TGTGCCAGTAGTATAGGACAGTACTATGGCTACACCTTC
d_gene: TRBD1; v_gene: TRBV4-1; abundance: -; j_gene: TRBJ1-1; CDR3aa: CASSLQDRGRGGNTEAFF; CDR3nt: TGCGCCAGCAGCTTACAGGACAGGGGACGTGGAGGGAACACTGAAGCTTTCTTT
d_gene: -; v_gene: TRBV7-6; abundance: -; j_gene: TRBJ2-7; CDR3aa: CASSLDPAYEQYF; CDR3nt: TGTGCCAGCAGCTTAGACCCAGCCTACGAGCAGTACTTC
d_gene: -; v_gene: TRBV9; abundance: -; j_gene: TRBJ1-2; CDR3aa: CASSVSRTDNYGYTF; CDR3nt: TGTGCCAGCAGCGTAAGCCGGACAGATAACTATGGCTACACCTTC
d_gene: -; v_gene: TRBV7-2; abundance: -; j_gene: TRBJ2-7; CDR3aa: CASSLLWSTGYEQYF; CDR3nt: TGTGCCAGCAGCTTACTGTGGTCTACGGGGTACGAGCAGTACTTC
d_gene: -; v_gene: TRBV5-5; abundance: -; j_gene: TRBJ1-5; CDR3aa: CASSLTVNQPQHF; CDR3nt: TGTGCCAGCAGCTTGACAGTCAATCAGCCCCAGCATTTT
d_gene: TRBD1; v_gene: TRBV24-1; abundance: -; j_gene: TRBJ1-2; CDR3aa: CATSLPGQGAEGYTF; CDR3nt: TGTGCCACCAGTCTCCCGGGACAGGGGGCAGAAGGCTACACCTTC
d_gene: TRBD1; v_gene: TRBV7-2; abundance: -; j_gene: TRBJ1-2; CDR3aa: CASSSSGTGNSYGYTF; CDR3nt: TGTGCCAGCAGCTCCTCCGGGACAGGGAATTCCTATGGCTACACCTTC
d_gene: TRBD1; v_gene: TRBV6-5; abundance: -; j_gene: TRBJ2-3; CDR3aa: CASRRQGPSTDTQYF; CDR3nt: TGTGCCAGCAGACGACAGGGACCTAGCACAGATACGCAGTATTTT
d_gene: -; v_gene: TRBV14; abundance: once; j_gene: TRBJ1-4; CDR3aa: CASSRGQGFSGEKLFF; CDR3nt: TGTGCCAGCAGCCGGGGTCAGGGTTTTAGTGGTGAAAAACTGTTTTTT
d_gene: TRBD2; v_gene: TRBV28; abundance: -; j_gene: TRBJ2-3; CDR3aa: CASSLAGALADTQYF; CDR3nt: TGTGCCAGCAGCCTAGCGGGAGCTCTTGCAGATACGCAGTATTTT
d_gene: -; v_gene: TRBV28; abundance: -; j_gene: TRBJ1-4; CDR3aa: CASSFTLYRESTNEKLFF; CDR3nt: TGTGCCAGCAGTTTCACTTTGTACAGGGAGTCAACTAATGAAAAACTGTTTTTT
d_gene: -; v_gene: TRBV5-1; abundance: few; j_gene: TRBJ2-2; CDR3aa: CASSFTSDTGELFF; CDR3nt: TGCGCCAGCAGCTTCACTAGTGACACCGGGGAGCTGTTTTTT
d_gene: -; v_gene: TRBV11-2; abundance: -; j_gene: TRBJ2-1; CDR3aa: CASSLDLWGEEQFF; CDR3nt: TGTGCCAGCAGCTTAGATTTATGGGGAGAAGAGCAGTTCTTC
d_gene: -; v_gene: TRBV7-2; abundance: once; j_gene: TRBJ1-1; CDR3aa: CASSLARGWNTEAFF; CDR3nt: TGTGCCAGCAGCTTAGCCAGGGGATGGAACACTGAAGCTTTCTTT
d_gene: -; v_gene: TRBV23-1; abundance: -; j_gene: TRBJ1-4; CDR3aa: CASSQSEAFSTNEKLFF; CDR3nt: TGCGCCAGCAGTCAATCGGAGGCCTTCTCAACTAATGAAAAACTGTTTTTT
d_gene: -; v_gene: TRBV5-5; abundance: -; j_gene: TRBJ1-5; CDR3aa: CASSLAGGFGQPQHF; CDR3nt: TGTGCCAGCAGCTTGGCGGGGGGCTTCGGTCAGCCCCAGCATTTT